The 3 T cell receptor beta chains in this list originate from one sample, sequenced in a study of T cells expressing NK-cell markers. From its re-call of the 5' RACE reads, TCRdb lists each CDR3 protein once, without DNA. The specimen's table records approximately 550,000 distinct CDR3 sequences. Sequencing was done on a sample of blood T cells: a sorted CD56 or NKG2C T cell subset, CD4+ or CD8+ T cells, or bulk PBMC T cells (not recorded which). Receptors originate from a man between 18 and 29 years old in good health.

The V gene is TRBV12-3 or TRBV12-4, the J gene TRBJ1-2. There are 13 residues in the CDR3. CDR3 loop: CASSLGSYYGYTF.

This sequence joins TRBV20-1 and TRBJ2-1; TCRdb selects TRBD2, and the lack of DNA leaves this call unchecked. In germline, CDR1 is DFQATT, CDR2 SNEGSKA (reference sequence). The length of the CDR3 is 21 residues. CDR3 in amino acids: CSARGRKRGTSGKVSYNEQFF.

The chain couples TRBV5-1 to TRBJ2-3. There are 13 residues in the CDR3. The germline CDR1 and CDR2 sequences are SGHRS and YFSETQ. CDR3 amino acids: CASSLARLQGQYF.